This T cell receptor (beta chain) is drawn from a study of beta chain features in type 1 diabetes. Germline V gene lookup returns CDR1 SGHTA and CDR2 FQGNSA. This CDR3 comprises 14 residues. Trimming took off 1 base at V and 7 bases at J, with 13 bases between the two ends. This clone turned up a few times. As yet, its antigen is unknown. Study-level findings and limits: The naive, central memory and Treg TCRB repertoires of patients appeared to be more similar to one another than those of healthy donors.

The authors reverse transcribed all of the isolated RNA, so sequencing captured expressed TCRB transcripts. Using immunoSEQ multiplex PCR, the repertoire was profiled, and TCRdb retains in-frame clones only, with some absent. The sample holds some 150,000 clones, 11% seen once. The source of this sequence is a man between 18 and 29 years old in good health. The sequenced sample consisted of central memory CD4+ T cells from blood. The J gene is TRBJ2-5, the V gene TRBV7-2; D might be TRBD1 or TRBD2, each matching 5 bases. The CDR3 loop reads CASSLGEGKGTQYF. CDR3 coding DNA: TGTGCCAGCAGCTTAGGAGAGGGGAAGGGGACCCAGTACTTC.